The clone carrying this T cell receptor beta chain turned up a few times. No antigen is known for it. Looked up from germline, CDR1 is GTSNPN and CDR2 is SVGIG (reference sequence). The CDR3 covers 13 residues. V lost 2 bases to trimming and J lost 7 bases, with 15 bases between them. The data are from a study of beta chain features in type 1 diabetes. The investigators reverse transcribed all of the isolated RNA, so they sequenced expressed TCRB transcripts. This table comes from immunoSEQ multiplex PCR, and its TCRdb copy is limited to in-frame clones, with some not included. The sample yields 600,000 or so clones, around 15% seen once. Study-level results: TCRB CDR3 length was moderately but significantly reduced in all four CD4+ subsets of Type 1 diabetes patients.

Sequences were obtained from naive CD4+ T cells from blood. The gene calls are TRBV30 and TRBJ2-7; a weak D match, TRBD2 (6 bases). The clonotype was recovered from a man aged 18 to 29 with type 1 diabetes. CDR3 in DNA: TGTGCCTGGAGTCCTCCCCTGGGGAGGGAGCAGTACTTC. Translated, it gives CAWSPPLGREQYF. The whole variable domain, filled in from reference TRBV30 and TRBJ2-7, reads SQTIHQWPATLVQPVGSPLSLECTVEGTSNPNLYWYRQAAGRGLQLLFYSVGIGQISSEVPQNLSASRPQDRQFILSSKKLLLSDSGFYLCAWSPPLGREQYFGPGTRLTVT.